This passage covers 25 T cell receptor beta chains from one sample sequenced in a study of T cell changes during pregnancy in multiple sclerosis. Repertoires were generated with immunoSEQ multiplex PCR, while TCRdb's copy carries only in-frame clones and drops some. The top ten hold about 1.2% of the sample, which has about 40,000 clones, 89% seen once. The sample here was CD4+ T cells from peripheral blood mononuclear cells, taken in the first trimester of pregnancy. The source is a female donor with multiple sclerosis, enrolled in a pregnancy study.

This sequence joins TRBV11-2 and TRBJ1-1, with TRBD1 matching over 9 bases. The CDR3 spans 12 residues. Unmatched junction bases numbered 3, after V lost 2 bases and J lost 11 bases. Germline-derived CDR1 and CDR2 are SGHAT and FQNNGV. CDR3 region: CASSLRGTGAFF. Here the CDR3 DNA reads TGTGCCAGCAGCTTAAGGGGGACAGGGGCTTTCTTT.

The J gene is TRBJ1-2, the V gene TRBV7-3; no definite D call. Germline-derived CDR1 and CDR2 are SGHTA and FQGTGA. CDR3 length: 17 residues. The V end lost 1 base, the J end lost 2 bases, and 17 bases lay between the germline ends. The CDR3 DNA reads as TGTGCCAGCAGCTTAATTCCGCTGTGGTGCACAAACTATGGCTACACCTTC. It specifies CASSLIPLWCTNYGYTF.

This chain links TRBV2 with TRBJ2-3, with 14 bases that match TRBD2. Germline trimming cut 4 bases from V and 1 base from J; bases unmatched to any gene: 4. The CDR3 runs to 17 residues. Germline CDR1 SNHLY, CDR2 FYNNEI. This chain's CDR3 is CASSGGTSGRGTDTQYF. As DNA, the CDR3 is TGTGCCAGCAGTGGTGGGACTAGCGGGAGAGGCACAGATACGCAGTATTTT. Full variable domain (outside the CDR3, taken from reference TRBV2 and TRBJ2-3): EPEVTQTPSHQVTQMGQEVILRCVPISNHLYFYWYRQILGQKVEFLVSFYNNEISEKSEIFDDQFSVERPDGSNFTLKIRSTKLEDSAMYFCASSGGTSGRGTDTQYFGPGTRLTVL.

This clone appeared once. The CDR3 sequence is CASQSRFYGYTF. For the CDR3, the DNA is TGTGCCTCCCAATCCAGGTTTTATGGCTACACCTTC. V usage is TRBV28 and J usage is TRBJ1-2; D ambiguous. This CDR3 contains 12 residues. The ends were cut back, 11 bases at V and 5 bases at J, with 15 bases in the middle. Germline CDR1 MDHEN, CDR2 SYDVKM.

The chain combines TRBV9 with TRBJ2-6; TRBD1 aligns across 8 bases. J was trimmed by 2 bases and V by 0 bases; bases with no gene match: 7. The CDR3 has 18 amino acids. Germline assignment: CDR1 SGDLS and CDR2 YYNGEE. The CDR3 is CASSVETGGLAGANVLTF. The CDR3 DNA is TGTGCCAGCAGCGTAGAAACAGGGGGGCTTGCTGGGGCCAACGTCCTGACTTTC.

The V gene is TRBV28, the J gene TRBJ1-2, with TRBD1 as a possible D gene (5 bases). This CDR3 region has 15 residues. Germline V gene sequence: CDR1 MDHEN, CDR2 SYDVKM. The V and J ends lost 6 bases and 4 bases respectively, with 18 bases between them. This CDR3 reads CASSASTANVYGYTF. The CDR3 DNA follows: TGTGCCAGCAGCGCTTCGACAGCTAACGTCTATGGCTACACCTTC.

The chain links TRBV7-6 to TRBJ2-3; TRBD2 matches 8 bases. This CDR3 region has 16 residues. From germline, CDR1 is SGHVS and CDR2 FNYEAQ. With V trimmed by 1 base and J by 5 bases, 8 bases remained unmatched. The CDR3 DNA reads TGTGCCAGCAGCTTAGGACACGGGAGGGCCGGAGATACGCAGTATTTT. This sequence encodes CASSLGHGRAGDTQYF.

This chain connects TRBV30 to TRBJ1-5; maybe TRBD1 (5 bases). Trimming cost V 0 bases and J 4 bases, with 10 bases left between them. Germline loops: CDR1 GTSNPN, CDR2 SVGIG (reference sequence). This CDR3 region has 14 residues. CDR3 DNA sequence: TGTGCCTGGAGTGTACGGAGGGGAAATCAGCCCCAGCATTTT. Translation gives CAWSVRRGNQPQHF.

The CDR3 DNA reads as TGTGCCAGTAAATTGCGGGGAGCTGGGGCCAACGTCCTGACTTTC. It translates to CASKLRGAGANVLTF. The genes are TRBV19 and TRBJ2-6, with a possible D match to TRBD2 (6 bases). CDR1 and CDR2 from the germline V gene are LNHDA and SQIVND (reference sequence). Deletions cut 7 bases from V and 2 bases from J, with 12 bases between. This CDR3 comprises 15 residues.

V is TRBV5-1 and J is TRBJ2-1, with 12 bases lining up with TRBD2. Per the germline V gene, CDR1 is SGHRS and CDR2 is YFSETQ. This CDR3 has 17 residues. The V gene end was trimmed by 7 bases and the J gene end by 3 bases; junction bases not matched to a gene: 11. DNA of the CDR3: TGCGCCAGCGCCCCGACTAGCGGGAGAGGTAGCTACAATGAGCAGTTCTTC. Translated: CASAPTSGRGSYNEQFF.

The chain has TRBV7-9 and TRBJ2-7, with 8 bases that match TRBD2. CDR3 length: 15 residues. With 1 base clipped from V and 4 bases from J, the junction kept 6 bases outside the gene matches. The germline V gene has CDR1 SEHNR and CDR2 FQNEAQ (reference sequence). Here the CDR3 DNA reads TGTGCCAGCAGCTTAGGGCCGGGAGGGCCTTACGAGCAGTACTTC. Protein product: CASSLGPGGPYEQYF.

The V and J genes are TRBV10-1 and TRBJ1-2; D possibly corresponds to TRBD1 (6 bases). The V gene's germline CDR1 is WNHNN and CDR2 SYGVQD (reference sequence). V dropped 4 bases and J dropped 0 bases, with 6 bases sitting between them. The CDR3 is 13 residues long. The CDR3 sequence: CASSGQANYGYTF. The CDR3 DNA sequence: TGCGCCAGCAGTGGACAGGCTAACTATGGCTACACCTTC.

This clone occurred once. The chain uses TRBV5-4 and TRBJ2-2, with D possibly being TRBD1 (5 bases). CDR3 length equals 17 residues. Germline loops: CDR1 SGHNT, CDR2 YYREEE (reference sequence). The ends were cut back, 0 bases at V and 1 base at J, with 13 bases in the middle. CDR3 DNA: TGTGCCAGCAGCTTGGACGTCCGCAGGGTGAACACCGGGGAGCTGTTTTTT. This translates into CASSLDVRRVNTGELFF. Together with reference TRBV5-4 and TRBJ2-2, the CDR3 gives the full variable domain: ETGVTQSPTHLIKTRGQQVTLRCSSQSGHNTVSWYQQALGQGPQFIFQYYREEENGRGNFPPRFSGLQFPNYSSELNVNALELDDSALYLCASSLDVRRVNTGELFFGEGSRLTVL.

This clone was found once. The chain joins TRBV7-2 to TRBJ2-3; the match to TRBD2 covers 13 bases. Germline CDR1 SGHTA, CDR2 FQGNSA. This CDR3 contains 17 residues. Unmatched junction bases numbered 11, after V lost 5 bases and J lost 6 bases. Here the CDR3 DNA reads TGTGCCAGCAGCCCAACTAGCGGGAGGGCCGGGGGCGATACGCAGTATTTT. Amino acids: CASSPTSGRAGGDTQYF.

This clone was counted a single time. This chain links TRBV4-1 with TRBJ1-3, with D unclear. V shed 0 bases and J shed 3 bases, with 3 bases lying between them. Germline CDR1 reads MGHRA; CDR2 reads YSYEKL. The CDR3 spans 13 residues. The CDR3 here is CASSQEYGNTIYF. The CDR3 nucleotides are TGCGCCAGCAGCCAAGAATATGGAAACACCATATATTTT.

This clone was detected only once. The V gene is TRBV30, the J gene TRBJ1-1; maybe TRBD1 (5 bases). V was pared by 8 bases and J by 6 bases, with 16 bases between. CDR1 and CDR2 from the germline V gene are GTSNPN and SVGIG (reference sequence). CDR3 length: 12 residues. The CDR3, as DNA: TGTGCCGGGGCGGGGGACCCCTCTGAAGCTTTCTTT. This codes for CAGAGDPSEAFF.

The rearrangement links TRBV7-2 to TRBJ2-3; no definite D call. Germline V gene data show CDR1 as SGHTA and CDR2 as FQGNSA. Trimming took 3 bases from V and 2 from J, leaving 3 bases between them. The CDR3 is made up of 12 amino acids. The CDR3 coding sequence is TGTGCCAGCAGCTTCTACACAGATACGCAGTATTTT. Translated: CASSFYTDTQYF. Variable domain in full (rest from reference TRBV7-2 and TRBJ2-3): GAGVSQSPSNKVTEKGKDVELRCDPISGHTALYWYRQSLGQGLEFLIYFQGNSAPDKSGLPSDRFSAERTGGSVSTLTIQRTQQEDSAVYLCASSFYTDTQYFGPGTRLTVL.

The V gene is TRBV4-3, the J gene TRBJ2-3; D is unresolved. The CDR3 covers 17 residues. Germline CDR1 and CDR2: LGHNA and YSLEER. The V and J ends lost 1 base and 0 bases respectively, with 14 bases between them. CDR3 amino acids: CASSQVMSIPSTDTQYF. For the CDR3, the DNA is TGCGCCAGCAGCCAAGTCATGTCTATACCTAGCACAGATACGCAGTATTTT.

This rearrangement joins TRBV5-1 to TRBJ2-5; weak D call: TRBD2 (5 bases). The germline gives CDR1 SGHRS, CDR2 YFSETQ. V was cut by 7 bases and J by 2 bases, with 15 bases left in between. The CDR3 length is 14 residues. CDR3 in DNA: TGCGCCAGCGCCGTTGGCAGGACTCAAGAGACCCAGTACTTC. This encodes CASAVGRTQETQYF.

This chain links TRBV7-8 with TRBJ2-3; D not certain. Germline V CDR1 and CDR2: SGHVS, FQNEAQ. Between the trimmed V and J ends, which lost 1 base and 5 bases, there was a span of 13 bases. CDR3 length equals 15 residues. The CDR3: CASSLGQTVGDTQYF. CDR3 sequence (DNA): TGTGCCAGCAGCTTAGGTCAAACTGTCGGAGATACGCAGTATTTT.

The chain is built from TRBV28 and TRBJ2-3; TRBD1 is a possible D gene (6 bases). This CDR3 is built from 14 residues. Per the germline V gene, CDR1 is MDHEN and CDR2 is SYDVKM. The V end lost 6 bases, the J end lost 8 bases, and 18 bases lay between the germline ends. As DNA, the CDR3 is TGTGCCAGCAGAGCCCGGGACAATCGGGTTACGCAGTATTTT. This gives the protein CASRARDNRVTQYF.

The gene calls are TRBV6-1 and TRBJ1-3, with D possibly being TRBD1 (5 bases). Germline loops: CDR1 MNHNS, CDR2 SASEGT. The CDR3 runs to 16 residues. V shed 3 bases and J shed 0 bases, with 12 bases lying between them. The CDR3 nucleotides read TGTGCCAGCAGTGACTGGGGGGGATCCTCTGGAAACACCATATATTTT. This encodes CASSDWGGSSGNTIYF.

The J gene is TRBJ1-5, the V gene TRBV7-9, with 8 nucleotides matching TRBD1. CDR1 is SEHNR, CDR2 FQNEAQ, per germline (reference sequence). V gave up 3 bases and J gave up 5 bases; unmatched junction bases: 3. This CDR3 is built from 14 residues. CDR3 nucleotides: TGTGCCAGCAGCTTGGGACAGGTGCATCAGCCCCAGCATTTT. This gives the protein CASSLGQVHQPQHF.

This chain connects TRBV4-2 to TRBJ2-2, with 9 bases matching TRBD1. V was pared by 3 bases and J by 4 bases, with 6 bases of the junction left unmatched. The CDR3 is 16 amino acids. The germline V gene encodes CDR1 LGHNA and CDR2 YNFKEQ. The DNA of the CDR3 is TGTGCCAGCAGCCACCAGCCGGGACAGGGCACCGGGGAGCTGTTTTTT. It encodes CASSHQPGQGTGELFF.

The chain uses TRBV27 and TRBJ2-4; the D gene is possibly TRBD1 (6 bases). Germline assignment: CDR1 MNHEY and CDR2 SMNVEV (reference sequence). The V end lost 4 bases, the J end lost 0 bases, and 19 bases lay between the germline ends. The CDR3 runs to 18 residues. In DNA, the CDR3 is TGTGCCAGCAGTTCCCAATACGGACAGAATCTAGCCAAAAACATTCAGTACTTC. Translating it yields CASSSQYGQNLAKNIQYF.